This T cell receptor (beta chain) is drawn from a study of blood T cell repertoires in COVID-19. Across the whole study: Samples representing acute and convalescent COVID-19 were sourced from the United States, Italy and Spain. PBMCs, B-cell-depleted T cells, or T cells were the source of the cDNA or gDNA that made up the material.

Per the original methods: The authors estimated nucleated cell counts from reference gene primer amplification. The table came from immunoSEQ multiplex PCR; TCRdb's copy has only in-frame clones and leaves some out. From that table come the V and J calls and clone size; the DNA was used to work out D and trimming. The sample yields 100,000 to 120,000 clones, 84% seen once. Germline assignment: CDR1 MNHEY and CDR2 SVGAGI. This CDR3 is built from 16 residues. With V trimmed by 1 base and J by 1 base, 5 bases remained unmatched. Material: peripheral blood. The chain employs TRBV6-5 and TRBJ2-3, with TRBD1 identical over 7 bases. The source is a middle-aged woman with acute or convalescent COVID-19. The DNA for the CDR3 is TGTGCCAGCAGTTACTTGCCGGGACAGCGCACAGATACGCAGTATTTT. This codes for CASSYLPGQRTDTQYF.